This T cell receptor beta chain was sequenced during a study of blood T cell repertoires in COVID-19. In the study overall: From T cells, B-cell-depleted T cells, or PBMCs came the material, which was cDNA or gDNA.

The CDR3 totals 12 residues. Germline CDR1 reads MNHEY; CDR2 reads SVGAGI. V lost 7 bases and J lost 5, with 9 bases in between. Method: immunoSEQ multiplex PCR; TCRdb's copy keeps in-frame clones and lacks some. The sample has more than 200,000 clones; around 85% are singletons. The chain combines TRBV6-5 with TRBJ1-5, with no clear D. This TCR was sampled from an elderly man with acute or convalescent COVID-19. The sample comprised peripheral blood. CDR3 nucleotides: TGTGCCAGCACATTAAGAGATCAGCCCCAGCATTTT. Translating gives CASTLRDQPQHF.